Below, one T cell receptor beta chain is given with its context. Trimming cost V 3 bases and J 3 bases; bases outside gene matches: 6. The CDR3 is 15 amino acids. Germline CDR1 MGHRA, CDR2 YSYEKL. Some clones are missing from TCRdb's copy, which holds only in-frame ones; the method was immunoSEQ multiplex PCR. The sample lists about 100,000 clones, approximately 93% occurring once. This specimen belongs to a study of technical replicates of blood from several donors. The TCR was taken from a human donor in good health. The rearrangement uses TRBV4-1 and TRBJ1-2; 8 bases agree with TRBD1. Specimen: T cells isolated from PBMCs. The CDR3 nucleotides are TGCGCCAGCAGCCACCCGGGACAGGACCACTATGGCTACACCTTC. Translation: CASSHPGQDHYGYTF.